Below are 30 T cell receptor beta chains sequenced from a single sample in a study of cytomegalovirus exposure and HLA in healthy donors. Amplification used 60 Vbeta primers and 13 Jbeta primers. Libraries were prepared by immunoSEQ multiplex PCR; TCRdb keeps only in-frame clonotypes and omits some of them. The table has around 180,000 clones, about 80% seen once. Input material: PBMCs. The receptors derive from a man aged 25 to 40 in good health and CMV-seropositive.

This clone has just a few counts. This chain joins TRBV5-8 and TRBJ1-3; weak D call: TRBD1 (5 bases). Deletions cut 2 bases from V and 0 bases from J, with 12 bases between. Germline V gene lookup returns CDR1 SGHTS and CDR2 YDEGEE. The CDR3 contains 16 residues. DNA of the CDR3: TGTGCCAGCAGCTTCGCGGGGGGAAGCTCTGGAAACACCATATATTTT. Its translation is CASSFAGGSSGNTIYF.

CDR3 in DNA: TGTGCCTGGAGTGACACCAGGGCTGGGCAGCCCCAGCATTTT. Translated, it gives CAWSDTRAGQPQHF. The chain links TRBV30 to TRBJ1-5; D possibly corresponds to TRBD1 (5 bases). Between the trimmed V and J ends, which lost 1 base and 7 bases, there was a span of 14 bases. Germline CDR1 is GTSNPN and CDR2 is SVGIG (reference sequence). The CDR3 loop spans 14 amino acids.

V usage is TRBV21-1 and J usage is TRBJ2-3; the table's D call TRBD2 went unverified against the DNA. TRBV21-1 is a pseudogene. The CDR3 sequence is 18 residues long. The CDR3 bases are TGTGCCAGCAGCAAAGCTGATCCGGACAGAAGGGGGGGAGATACGCAGTATTTT. Its protein product is CASSKADPDRRGGDTQYF.

The chain links TRBV10-3 to TRBJ1-2; 11 nucleotides agree with TRBD1. The V gene end was trimmed by 1 base and the J gene end by 8 bases; junction bases not matched to a gene: 6. Germline V gene lookup returns CDR1 ENHRY and CDR2 SYGVKD. This CDR3 is 15 amino acids long. CDR3 in amino acids: CAISELDRGQGGYTF. The CDR3 DNA follows: TGTGCCATCAGTGAGTTGGACAGGGGGCAGGGAGGCTACACCTTC.

J is TRBJ2-5 and V is TRBV9; possible D gene TRBD2, 5 bases. From germline, CDR1 is SGDLS and CDR2 YYNGEE. V was shortened by 0 bases and J by 1 base, with 13 bases between the two germline ends. This CDR3 has 16 residues. CDR3 coding DNA: TGTGCCAGCAGCGTAGGACTCGGGATCCTCCAAGAGACCCAGTACTTC. Protein sequence: CASSVGLGILQETQYF. Variable domain in full (rest from reference TRBV9 and TRBJ2-5): DSGVTQTPKHLITATGQRVTLRCSPRSGDLSVYWYQQSLDQGLQFLIQYYNGEERAKGNILERFSAQQFPDLHSELNLSSLELGDSALYFCASSVGLGILQETQYFGPGTRLLVL.

This clone was seen only a few times. The CDR3 sequence: CASSQDNSGLNEKLFF. The DNA of the CDR3 is TGCGCCAGCAGCCAAGATAACTCAGGATTAAATGAAAAACTGTTTTTT. V and J are TRBV4-1 and TRBJ1-4; D is undetermined. From germline, CDR1 is MGHRA and CDR2 YSYEKL. The ends were cut back, 0 bases at V and 5 bases at J, with 13 bases in the middle. This CDR3 region has 16 residues.

The chain recombines TRBV19 with TRBJ2-1; TRBD1 agrees at 10 bases. Germline CDR1 reads LNHDA; CDR2 reads SQIVND (reference sequence). The CDR3 runs to 15 residues. The trim removed 7 bases at V and 7 bases at J, leaving 10 bases unmatched. The chain's CDR3 is CASTPRDRGSNEQFF. In DNA form, the CDR3 reads TGTGCCAGTACCCCCCGGGACAGGGGATCTAATGAGCAGTTCTTC.

This chain joins TRBV7-2 and TRBJ1-5, with 7 bases fitting TRBD1. Germline V gene lookup returns CDR1 SGHTA and CDR2 FQGNSA. V shed 5 bases and J 5 bases; nucleotides not matched to a gene: 9. The CDR3 spans 15 residues. Here the CDR3 reads CASSPRTGGDQPQHF. The DNA of the CDR3 is TGTGCCAGCAGCCCCAGGACAGGCGGCGATCAGCCCCAGCATTTT.

The chain is built from TRBV9 and TRBJ1-4; TRBD1 agrees at 7 bases. Germline-derived CDR1 and CDR2 are SGDLS and YYNGEE. After removal of 3 bases from V and 8 bases from J, the junction contained 7 bases not matched to a gene. The CDR3 loop spans 14 amino acids. The CDR3 bases are TGTGCCAGCAGCGCTGACAGGGAGGAGGAAAAACTGTTTTTT. Its translation: CASSADREEEKLFF.

The DNA of the CDR3 is TGTGCCAGCAGCCAAGACCCCACAGAGAACTATGGCTACACCTTC. Translated: CASSQDPTENYGYTF. V is TRBV7-9 and J is TRBJ1-2; no definite D call. The V gene lost 5 bases and the J gene lost 2 bases, with 15 bases spanning the gap. The CDR3 loop spans 15 amino acids. In germline, CDR1 is SEHNR, CDR2 FQNEAQ (reference sequence).

The J gene is TRBJ2-5, the V gene TRBV9, with D tentatively TRBD2 (5 bases). The CDR3 covers 12 residues. V lost 1 base, J lost 5 bases, and 6 bases lay in between. The germline V gene has CDR1 SGDLS and CDR2 YYNGEE. The DNA of the CDR3 is TGTGCCAGCAGCGTAAAGCGGGAGACCCAGTACTTC. It codes for CASSVKRETQYF.

The chain links TRBV5-1 to TRBJ1-1; unclear D gene. V dropped 5 bases and J dropped 8 bases, with 16 bases sitting between them. The CDR3 extends over 13 amino acids. In germline, CDR1 is SGHRS, CDR2 YFSETQ. CDR3 region: CASSYSGIAEAFF. The DNA of the CDR3 is TGCGCCAGCAGTTATTCCGGGATCGCGGAAGCTTTCTTT.

The chain combines TRBV7-9 with TRBJ2-7; 8 bases line up with TRBD1. The V and J ends lost 5 bases and 5 bases, in that order; junction bases with no gene match: 8. Germline-derived CDR1 and CDR2 are SEHNR and FQNEAQ (reference sequence). This CDR3 is built from 14 residues. The CDR3 is CASSVDRGVDEQYF. Written as DNA, the CDR3 is TGTGCCAGCAGCGTCGACAGGGGAGTGGACGAGCAGTACTTC.

This rearrangement joins TRBV5-6 to TRBJ2-7; a weak D match, TRBD1 (6 bases). CDR3 length equals 16 residues. Per germline, CDR1 SGHDT and CDR2 YYEEEE. Trimming shortened V by 0 bases and J by 7 bases, and 20 bases separated the two germline ends. Here the CDR3 reads CASSLAPGRGVREQYF. The DNA for the CDR3 is TGTGCCAGCAGCTTGGCCCCGGGCAGGGGAGTTCGGGAGCAGTACTTC.

This clone was observed a handful of times. This sequence joins TRBV11-3 and TRBJ1-2, with TRBD1 identical over 7 bases. The germline V gene encodes CDR1 SGHNT and CDR2 YENEEA. The CDR3 extends over 13 amino acids. The ends lost 5 bases at V and 6 bases at J; junction bases unmatched: 6. Here the CDR3 reads CASSHGTVDGYTF. CDR3 DNA: TGTGCCAGCAGCCACGGGACAGTAGATGGCTACACCTTC.

This chain links TRBV7-9 with TRBJ1-4; TRBD1 matches 8 bases. Losses at the gene ends were 5 bases for V and 6 bases for J; bases not matched to a gene: 5. Per the germline V gene, CDR1 is SEHNR and CDR2 is FQNEAQ (reference sequence). This CDR3 is 14 amino acids long. The CDR3 region has the DNA TGTGCCAGCAGCGCAGGGGGCGAGGATGAAAAACTGTTTTTT. It codes for CASSAGGEDEKLFF. The whole variable domain, filled in from reference TRBV7-9 and TRBJ1-4, reads DTGVSQNPRHKITKRGQNVTFRCDPISEHNRLYWYRQTLGQGPEFLTYFQNEAQLEKSRLLSDRFSAERPKGSFSTLEIQRTEQGDSAMYLCASSAGGEDEKLFFGSGTQLSVL.

CDR3 protein: CASRLQVNTEAFF. CDR3 in DNA: TGTGCCAGCAGGTTACAGGTCAACACTGAAGCTTTCTTT. The chain has TRBV6-5 and TRBJ1-1; maybe TRBD1 (5 bases). The CDR3 is 13 residues long. Germline values: CDR1 MNHEY, CDR2 SVGAGI. The V end lost 6 bases, the J end lost 2 bases, and 10 bases lay between the germline ends.

This sequence joins TRBV29-1 and TRBJ2-5; 11 bases map to TRBD1. CDR1 is SQVTM and CDR2 is ANQGSEA in the germline V gene. CDR3 size: 12 residues. Germline trimming cut 6 bases from V and 11 bases from J; bases unmatched to any gene: 8. CDR3 amino acids: CSVTPDRGQQYF. Written as DNA, the CDR3 is TGCAGCGTCACTCCGGACAGGGGGCAGCAGTACTTC.

The chain combines TRBV6-5 with TRBJ2-2; D is undetermined. Trimming pared 2 bases from V and 0 bases from J, leaving 10 bases between. The V gene's germline CDR1 is MNHEY and CDR2 SVGAGI. This CDR3 spans 16 amino acids. The CDR3 DNA sequence: TGTGCCAGCAGTTACGGTTCACAAACGAACACCGGGGAGCTGTTTTTT. It codes for CASSYGSQTNTGELFF.

The chain joins TRBV2 to TRBJ2-7; 11 bases are shared with TRBD2. The CDR3 is made up of 16 amino acids. Trimming cost V 4 bases and J 3 bases; bases outside gene matches: 8. The V gene's germline CDR1 is SNHLY and CDR2 FYNNEI. The CDR3 loop is CASSVPRLAGHYEQYF. The CDR3 nucleotides are TGTGCCAGCAGTGTCCCCCGACTAGCGGGGCACTACGAGCAGTACTTC.

This clone occurred once. V usage is TRBV6-1 and J usage is TRBJ1-2; D is perhaps TRBD1 (6 bases). The V and J ends lost 11 bases and 6 bases respectively, with 10 bases between them. The CDR3 covers 10 residues. CDR1 is MNHNS and CDR2 is SASEGT in the germline V gene. The CDR3 reads CASRGNGYTF. CDR3 nucleotide sequence: TGTGCCTCGAGGGGGAATGGCTACACCTTC.

This chain connects TRBV2 to TRBJ2-2, with 10 bases identical to TRBD2. Germline-derived CDR1 and CDR2 are SNHLY and FYNNEI. The ends lost 4 bases at V and 2 bases at J; junction bases unmatched: 7. CDR3 length: 17 residues. CDR3: CASSGERGGLNTGELFF. For the CDR3, the DNA is TGTGCCAGCAGTGGGGAGCGGGGGGGCCTTAACACCGGGGAGCTGTTTTTT.

This clone was seen a few times. The V call is TRBV6-5, the J call TRBJ2-7, with D possibly being TRBD2 (5 bases). CDR1 is MNHEY and CDR2 is SVGAGI in the germline V gene. V lost 6 bases, J lost 5 bases, and 14 bases lay in between. The length of the CDR3 is 13 residues. The CDR3 region has the DNA TGTGCCAGCAGCCCCAGCCCCGGGAACGAGCAGTACTTC. Protein sequence: CASSPSPGNEQYF.

The rearrangement joins TRBV30 to TRBJ2-1; 7 bases line up with TRBD2. CDR3 length: 13 amino acids. The germline V gene has CDR1 GTSNPN and CDR2 SVGIG (reference sequence). With V trimmed by 0 bases and J by 13 bases, 9 bases remained unmatched. The CDR3 DNA sequence: TGTGCCTGGAGTGTAAGGCAGGGAGGGCAACAGTTCTTC. Translating it yields CAWSVRQGGQQFF. The variable domain in full, completed from reference TRBV30 and TRBJ2-1, reads SQTIHQWPATLVQPVGSPLSLECTVEGTSNPNLYWYRQAAGRGLQLLFYSVGIGQISSEVPQNLSASRPQDRQFILSSKKLLLSDSGFYLCAWSVRQGGQQFFGPGTRLTVL.

V usage is TRBV9 and J usage is TRBJ2-3; TRBD1 matches at 8 bases. Germline loops: CDR1 SGDLS, CDR2 YYNGEE. The CDR3 is made up of 15 amino acids. V was clipped by 4 bases and J by 2 bases; unmatched bases: 6. DNA for the CDR3: TGTGCCAGCAGCCCCCGGGACAGGATCACAGATACGCAGTATTTT. Its translation: CASSPRDRITDTQYF.

Note on this clone: The sample carries other DNA sequences with the same CDR3. This sequence joins TRBV6-1 and TRBJ2-7; D remains unclear. The length of the CDR3 is 15 residues. Per the germline V gene, CDR1 is MNHNS and CDR2 is SASEGT. The ends were cut back, 0 bases at V and 1 base at J, with 10 bases in the middle. Written as DNA, the CDR3 is TGTGCCAGCAGTGAAGCGCTGAGGAGTTCCTACGAGCAGTACTTC. It yields the protein CASSEALRSSYEQYF.

The rearrangement links TRBV11-2 to TRBJ2-7; the match to TRBD1 covers 9 bases. Germline-derived CDR1 and CDR2 are SGHAT and FQNNGV. The CDR3 runs to 13 residues. V dropped 6 bases and J dropped 5; count of bases not matched to a gene: 5. CDR3 loop: CASRRTGEDEQYF. DNA of the CDR3: TGTGCCAGCAGGCGGACAGGGGAAGACGAGCAGTACTTC.

V and J are TRBV18 and TRBJ1-1, with no clear D. The CDR3 length is 12 residues. Germline V gene data show CDR1 as KGHSH and CDR2 as LQKENI. Trimming pared 6 bases from V and 5 bases from J, leaving 10 bases between. This CDR3 is CASSLGRTEAFF. CDR3 DNA sequence: TGTGCCAGCTCCCTAGGGAGGACTGAAGCTTTCTTT.

The chain joins TRBV4-3 to TRBJ1-4, with 7 positions matching TRBD1. The CDR3 length is 16 residues. J gave up 0 bases and V 4 bases, and 5 bases lay outside the gene matches. Germline V gene sequence: CDR1 LGHNA, CDR2 YSLEER. This CDR3 reads CASSRDSGATNEKLFF. CDR3 nucleotides: TGCGCCAGCAGCCGGGACAGCGGAGCAACTAATGAAAAACTGTTTTTT.

This chain uses TRBV12-5 with TRBJ1-1; perhaps TRBD1 as D (5 bases). V lost 6 bases, J lost 7 bases, and 12 bases lay in between. CDR1 is LGHNT and CDR2 is FRNRAP in the germline V gene. The CDR3 covers 12 residues. The chain's CDR3 is CASGNGAGEAFF. CDR3 DNA: TGTGCTAGTGGCAATGGGGCCGGTGAAGCTTTCTTT.